Following are 3 T cell receptor beta chains from one sample sequenced in a study of early T cells in non-severe SARS-CoV-2 infection. TCRdb recomputed calls from the 5' RACE reads with MiXCR, one row per CDR3 protein. This repertoire shows roughly 53,000 distinct CDR3 sequences, 7.5% to 9.5% found once; its top ten account for 3.5% to 5%. The material was whole blood, obtained at baseline. The receptor set was obtained from an adult who was a healthcare worker with PCR-confirmed SARS-CoV-2 infection or an uninfected control (not recorded which).

This clonotype has only a few counts. This CDR3 is CSARDFGRTQETQYF. The CDR3 bases are TGCAGTGCTAGAGACTTCGGCAGGACTCAAGAGACCCAGTACTTC. V gene TRBV20-1 combines with J gene TRBJ2-5, with D possibly matching TRBD2 (5 bases). Germline CDR1 DFQATT, CDR2 SNEGSKA (reference sequence). The CDR3 is made up of 15 amino acids. V shed 0 bases and J shed 2 bases, with 13 bases lying between them.

The chain employs TRBV4-1 and TRBJ2-5; D is tentatively TRBD1 or TRBD2 (5 bases each). Germline CDR1 and CDR2: MGHRA and YSYEKL. This CDR3 comprises 15 residues. Trimming pared 0 bases from V and 2 bases from J, leaving 10 bases between. The DNA of the CDR3 is TGCGCCAGCAGCCAAGAGACGGGACGGCAAGAGACCCAGTACTTC. It is translated as CASSQETGRQETQYF.

V usage is TRBV10-3 and J usage is TRBJ2-1; D is possibly TRBD2 (5 bases). The V end lost 6 bases, the J end lost 11 bases, and 26 bases lay between the germline ends. CDR1 and CDR2 from the germline V gene are ENHRY and SYGVKD. The CDR3 covers 16 residues. The CDR3 bases are TGTGCCATCAGCGGGCCCCCCCGGACTCCCGAAAGTAAGCAGTTCTTC. This translates into CAISGPPRTPESKQFF.